This T cell receptor (beta chain) was obtained from a study of shared clonotypes between healthy human individuals. The authors split each subset's genomic DNA evenly across several immunoSEQ plates. Around 30,000 T cell genomes (roughly 310 ng DNA) went into each PBMC replicate. Repertoires were generated with immunoSEQ multiplex PCR, while TCRdb's copy carries only in-frame clones and drops some. The repertoire holds around 500,000 clones, with around 79% as singletons. All of the donors resided in Nashville, Tennessee, and each was a Caucasian adult. Points from the study as a whole: Enrolling few donors narrowed the genetic and exposure-history diversity that was represented.

CDR1 is SGHDT and CDR2 is YYEEEE in the germline V gene. V was clipped by 1 base and J by 7 bases; unmatched bases: 1. This CDR3 region has 14 residues. With respect to this clone: Antigen unknown.

The sample was PBMCs. The sequence was obtained from a woman aged 35 to 49 in good health. Some clones in this sample may be carry-over from other donors' samples. V gene TRBV5-6 combines with J gene TRBJ2-1; 11 bases agree with TRBD2. CDR3 DNA sequence: TGTGCCAGCAGCTTGCTAGCGGGAGGTAATGAGCAGTTCTTC. It yields the protein CASSLLAGGNEQFF.